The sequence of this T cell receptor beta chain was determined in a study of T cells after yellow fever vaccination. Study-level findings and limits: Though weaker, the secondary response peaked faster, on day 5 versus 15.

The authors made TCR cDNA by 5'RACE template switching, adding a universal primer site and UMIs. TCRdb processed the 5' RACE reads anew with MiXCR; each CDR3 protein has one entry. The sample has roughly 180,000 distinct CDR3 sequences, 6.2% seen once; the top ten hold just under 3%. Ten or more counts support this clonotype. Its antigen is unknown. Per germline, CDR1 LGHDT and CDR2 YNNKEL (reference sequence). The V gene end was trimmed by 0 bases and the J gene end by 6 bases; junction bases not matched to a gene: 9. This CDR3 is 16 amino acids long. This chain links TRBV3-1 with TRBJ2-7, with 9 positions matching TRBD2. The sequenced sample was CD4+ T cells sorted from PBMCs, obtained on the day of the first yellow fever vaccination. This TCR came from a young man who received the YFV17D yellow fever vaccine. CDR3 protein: CASSQDPGSGGGEQYF. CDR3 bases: TGTGCCAGCAGCCAAGATCCTGGTAGCGGGGGAGGCGAGCAGTACTTC.